The T cell receptor (beta chain) described here comes from a study of regulatory T cells in long-lasting Graves disease. Study-wide results and limits: Persistent Graves' patients possessed reduced TCR diversity relative to recently diagnosed ones. Accuracy might have suffered from few samples.

Trimming took 4 bases from V and 0 from J, leaving 11 bases between them. CDR1 SGHRS and CDR2 YFSETQ come from the germline V gene. The CDR3 is 15 amino acids. Time point indicated: persistent/refractory GD, antithyroid drugs over 5 years with positive TRAb. RNA isolated from PBMCs was used to make the TCR library. It was an endocrinology department in Xi'an, China, that provided the patients. Investigators prepared the TCR beta libraries by applying iRepertoire HTBI primers and Arm-PCR of CDR3 regions. TCRdb re-analysed the multiplex PCR reads in MiXCR, keeping a single row per CDR3 protein. This sample has 650,000 to 850,000 distinct CDR3 sequences, with 25% to 35% found just once. On this clonotype itself: Antigen specificity is unknown.

The sequence was collected from a female donor with Graves disease. The gene calls are TRBV5-1 and TRBJ1-3, with unresolved D. The sample here was peripheral blood mononuclear cells (PBMCs), taken when the disease was refractory, from a patient treated with antithyroid drugs. This chain's CDR3 is CASSPGGSSGNTIYF. The CDR3 nucleotides read TGCGCCAGCAGCCCAGGAGGGAGCTCTGGAAACACCATATATTTT.